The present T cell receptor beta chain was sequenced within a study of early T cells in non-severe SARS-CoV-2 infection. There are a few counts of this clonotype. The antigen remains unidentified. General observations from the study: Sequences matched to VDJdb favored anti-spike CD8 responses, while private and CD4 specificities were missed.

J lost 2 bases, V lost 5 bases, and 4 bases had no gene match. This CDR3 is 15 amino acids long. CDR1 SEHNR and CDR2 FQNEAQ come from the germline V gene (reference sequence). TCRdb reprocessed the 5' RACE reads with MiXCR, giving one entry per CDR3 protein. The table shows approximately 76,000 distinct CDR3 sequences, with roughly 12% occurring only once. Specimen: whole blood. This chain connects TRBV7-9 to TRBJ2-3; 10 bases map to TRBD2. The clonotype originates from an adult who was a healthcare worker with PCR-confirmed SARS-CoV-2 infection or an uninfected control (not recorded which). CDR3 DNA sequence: TGTGCCAGCAGCCCCCTAGCGGGGGCCACAGATACGCAGTATTTT. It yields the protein CASSPLAGATDTQYF.